This T cell receptor (beta chain) originates from a study of cytomegalovirus exposure and HLA in healthy donors. Study as a whole: The same platform as the roughly 700 first-cohort repertoires was used for the 130 or so validation repertoires, a later analysis reported. The study's findings and limits: Most TCR sequences were rare, but some public TCRs occurred in many donors. The tendency of first-cohort TCR clusters to co-occur in the roughly 120 validation repertoires was identified by a subsequent analysis. It was reported that the classifier diagnosed cytomegalovirus status with high specificity and sensitivity in both the original and validation cohorts.

For this clone: Its antigen is not known.

The method was immunoSEQ multiplex PCR; TCRdb's version includes in-frame clones alone and lacks a portion of them. The data contain 130,000 to 150,000 clones, about 91% of them singletons. Trimming cost V 3 bases and J 5 bases; bases outside gene matches: 2. Germline V lookup: CDR1 SGDLS, CDR2 YYNGEE. This CDR3 spans 14 amino acids. The clonotype was recovered from a young woman in good health and CMV-seropositive. Sequenced sample: PBMCs. V usage is TRBV9 and J usage is TRBJ1-4; 9 bases match TRBD1. CDR3 DNA: TGTGCCAGCAGCGGCGACAGGGGGAATGAAAAACTGTTTTTT. This codes for CASSGDRGNEKLFF.